This is a list of T cell receptor beta chains from one sample in a study of CD8 T cells in ankylosing spondylitis. One entry per CDR3 protein, called by TCRdb with MiXCR from the 5' RACE reads. The sample has around 490,000 distinct CDR3 sequences; about 5% are singletons. Sequencing was performed on blood, either unsorted or a sorted T cell fraction (not recorded which). The receptors were gathered from a male donor with ankylosing spondylitis. The CDR3 runs from the conserved cysteine through the conserved F or W. D genes are given only for firm matches. The size entry is marked missing in some rows and otherwise reads once, few, many or a size class.

CDR3 length: 16
clone size: many
D gene: .
V gene: TRBV20-1
J gene: TRBJ2-2
CDR3 DNA: TGCAGTGCTAGTCCCCGGCGAGCGGCGAACACCGGGGAGCTGTTTTTT
CDR3 protein: CSASPRRAANTGELFF

CDR3 length: 14
clone size: many
D gene: .
V gene: TRBV20-1
J gene: TRBJ1-1
CDR3 DNA: TGCAGTGCCCTCTACGACACCAGGAACACTGAAGCTTTCTTT
CDR3 protein: CSALYDTRNTEAFF

CDR3 length: 15
clone size: few
D gene: .
V gene: TRBV20-1
J gene: TRBJ2-4
CDR3 DNA: TGCAGTGCTCCCAGCCCGGGACTAGCCAAAAACATTCAGTACTTC
CDR3 protein: CSAPSPGLAKNIQYF

CDR3 length: 14
clone size: many
D gene: TRBD2
V gene: TRBV5-1
J gene: TRBJ2-1
CDR3 DNA: TGCGCCAGCAGCCTGGGGACTAGCCTAGTTGAGCAGTTCTTC
CDR3 protein: CASSLGTSLVEQFF

CDR3 length: 18
clone size: .
D gene: TRBD1
V gene: TRBV10-3
J gene: TRBJ1-1
CDR3 DNA: TGTGCCATCAGTGATAAACAGGGGTGGAGCGGGACGACAACTGAAGCTTTCTTT
CDR3 protein: CAISDKQGWSGTTTEAFF

CDR3 length: 18
clone size: few
D gene: TRBD2
V gene: TRBV5-1
J gene: TRBJ2-3
CDR3 DNA: TGCGCCAGCAGCTTGGCGGGGTCCCTAGCGGGGGGGATCGATACGCAGTATTTT
CDR3 protein: CASSLAGSLAGGIDTQYF

CDR3 length: 13
clone size: many
D gene: .
V gene: TRBV7-9
J gene: TRBJ1-3
CDR3 DNA: TGTGCCAGCAGCTTAATCAGAAAAAACACCATATATTTT
CDR3 protein: CASSLIRKNTIYF

CDR3 length: 18
clone size: many
D gene: TRBD2
V gene: TRBV18
J gene: TRBJ2-2
CDR3 DNA: TGTGCCAGCTCACCACAACTGTCGAGCGGGGCTCACACCGGGGAGCTGTTTTTT
CDR3 protein: CASSPQLSSGAHTGELFF

CDR3 length: 16
clone size: many
D gene: .
V gene: TRBV7-8
J gene: TRBJ2-7
CDR3 DNA: TGTGCCAGCAGCTTTTCCTTTACGACGGACTCCTACGAGCAGTACTTC
CDR3 protein: CASSFSFTTDSYEQYF

CDR3 length: 14
clone size: few
D gene: .
V gene: TRBV29-1
J gene: TRBJ2-6
CDR3 DNA: TGCAGCGTCGACAGATTCTCTGGGGCCAACGTCCTGACTTTC
CDR3 protein: CSVDRFSGANVLTF

CDR3 length: 18
clone size: .
D gene: .
V gene: TRBV4-3
J gene: TRBJ2-1
CDR3 DNA: TGCGCCAGCAGCCAAGCCCGGAGACAGGAGGGATCCTACAATGAGCAGTTCTTC
CDR3 protein: CASSQARRQEGSYNEQFF

CDR3 length: 15
clone size: many
D gene: .
V gene: TRBV6-2/TRBV6-3
J gene: TRBJ1-5
CDR3 DNA: TGTGCCAGCAGTGGCGCCGCCAGGAGCAATCAGCCCCAGCATTTT
CDR3 protein: CASSGAARSNQPQHF

CDR3 length: 14
clone size: many
D gene: .
V gene: TRBV4-2
J gene: TRBJ1-3
CDR3 DNA: TGTGCCAGCAGCCTCAGGGCACCTGGAAACACCATATATTTT
CDR3 protein: CASSLRAPGNTIYF

CDR3 length: 17
clone size: .
D gene: .
V gene: TRBV11-2
J gene: TRBJ2-3
CDR3 DNA: TGTGCCAGCAGCCCCCGGCCGGGTTCCACTTTAGCAGATACGCAGTATTTT
CDR3 protein: CASSPRPGSTLADTQYF

CDR3 length: 17
clone size: many
D gene: TRBD1
V gene: TRBV11-1
J gene: TRBJ2-7
CDR3 DNA: TGTGCCAGCAGCCCGGACAGGGGGACTAGATCCTTCTACGAGCAGTACTTC
CDR3 protein: CASSPDRGTRSFYEQYF

CDR3 length: 13
clone size: many
D gene: .
V gene: TRBV6-2/TRBV6-3
J gene: TRBJ2-3
CDR3 DNA: TGTGCCAGCAGTTTCTTTGGCACAGATACGCAGTATTTT
CDR3 protein: CASSFFGTDTQYF

CDR3 length: 14
clone size: many
D gene: .
V gene: TRBV5-1
J gene: TRBJ1-2
CDR3 DNA: TGCGCCAGCAGCTTGGGACAGGAGGTCGGGGGCTACACCTTC
CDR3 protein: CASSLGQEVGGYTF

CDR3 length: 13
clone size: .
D gene: TRBD2
V gene: TRBV9
J gene: TRBJ2-1
CDR3 DNA: TGTGCCAGCAGGAGTAGGAGCGGGGTTGAGCAGTTCTTC
CDR3 protein: CASRSRSGVEQFF

CDR3 length: 19
clone size: many
D gene: TRBD1
V gene: TRBV4-1
J gene: TRBJ1-1
CDR3 DNA: TGCGCCAGCAGCCAAGGTAGGCTTAATCTACGACAGGGGCCCTCTAAAGCTTTCTTT
CDR3 protein: CASSQGRLNLRQGPSKAFF

CDR3 length: 15
clone size: many
D gene: .
V gene: TRBV12-3/TRBV12-4
J gene: TRBJ1-5
CDR3 DNA: TGTGCCAGCAGCTCCAGGGCGGGTAGCAATCAGCCCCAGCATTTT
CDR3 protein: CASSSRAGSNQPQHF

CDR3 length: 16
clone size: few
D gene: TRBD1
V gene: TRBV7-2
J gene: TRBJ2-7
CDR3 DNA: TGTGCCAGCAGCAGCCGACAGGGGACCCCATCATACGAGCAGTACTTC
CDR3 protein: CASSSRQGTPSYEQYF

CDR3 length: 13
clone size: many
D gene: TRBD2
V gene: TRBV29-1
J gene: TRBJ2-7
CDR3 DNA: TGCAGCGCAGCAACCGGGACTAGCTACGAGCAGTACTTC
CDR3 protein: CSAATGTSYEQYF

CDR3 length: 14
clone size: few
D gene: .
V gene: TRBV7-6
J gene: TRBJ2-1
CDR3 DNA: TGTGCCAGCAGCTGGGAGGCGGAGGACAATGAGCAGTTCTTC
CDR3 protein: CASSWEAEDNEQFF

CDR3 length: 15
clone size: many
D gene: TRBD2
V gene: TRBV27
J gene: TRBJ2-7
CDR3 DNA: TGTGCCAGCAGTTCCTCGGGTAGCGGGGGATACGAGCAGTACTTC
CDR3 protein: CASSSSGSGGYEQYF

CDR3 length: 14
clone size: .
D gene: .
V gene: TRBV5-1
J gene: TRBJ2-7
CDR3 DNA: TGCGCCAGCAGCCAGGACAGTCCGTCCTACGAGCAGTACTTC
CDR3 protein: CASSQDSPSYEQYF

CDR3 length: 13
clone size: many
D gene: TRBD1
V gene: TRBV20-1
J gene: TRBJ1-1
CDR3 DNA: TGCAGTGCTAGAGATGGAGCAGGGGGGCCGTCTTTCTTT
CDR3 protein: CSARDGAGGPSFF

CDR3 length: 14
clone size: many
D gene: .
V gene: TRBV15
J gene: TRBJ1-1
CDR3 DNA: TGTGCCACCAGCAGAGGGGCCCGGGAGACTGAAGCTTTCTTT
CDR3 protein: CATSRGARETEAFF

CDR3 length: 14
clone size: many
D gene: TRBD1
V gene: TRBV7-2
J gene: TRBJ1-1
CDR3 DNA: TGTGCCAGCAGAAACAGGGGGCTCGGGACTGAAGCTTTCTTT
CDR3 protein: CASRNRGLGTEAFF

CDR3 length: 15
clone size: .
D gene: .
V gene: TRBV30
J gene: TRBJ1-1
CDR3 DNA: TGTGCCTGGAGCGGAGGTATGAGTTGGAACACTGAAGCTTTCTTT
CDR3 protein: CAWSGGMSWNTEAFF

CDR3 length: 11
clone size: many
D gene: .
V gene: TRBV10-3
J gene: TRBJ2-2
CDR3 DNA: TGTGCCATCAGAGAAGCATGGGAGCTGTTTTTT
CDR3 protein: CAIREAWELFF

CDR3 length: 12
clone size: many
D gene: .
V gene: TRBV20-1
J gene: TRBJ1-2
CDR3 DNA: TGCAGTGCCGCCCCAGGGAGACTTGGCTACACCTTC
CDR3 protein: CSAAPGRLGYTF

CDR3 length: 13
clone size: many
D gene: .
V gene: TRBV7-2
J gene: TRBJ2-7
CDR3 DNA: TGTGCCAGCAGCTTCGGGTCCGGGTACGAGCAGTACTTC
CDR3 protein: CASSFGSGYEQYF

CDR3 length: 18
clone size: .
D gene: TRBD2
V gene: TRBV6-5
J gene: TRBJ2-2
CDR3 DNA: TGTGCCAGCAGCCCGGGACGATCGGTAGCGGGAGGGACCGGGGAGCTGTTTTTT
CDR3 protein: CASSPGRSVAGGTGELFF

CDR3 length: 12
clone size: many
D gene: .
V gene: TRBV5-6
J gene: TRBJ2-1
CDR3 DNA: TGTGCCAGCAGCTTTGATACGGATGAGCAGTTCTTC
CDR3 protein: CASSFDTDEQFF

CDR3 length: 13
clone size: many
D gene: .
V gene: TRBV20-1
J gene: TRBJ1-1
CDR3 DNA: TGCAGTGCTAGGCGTGGCAGCGCAACTGAAGCTTTCTTT
CDR3 protein: CSARRGSATEAFF

CDR3 length: 15
clone size: many
D gene: TRBD1
V gene: TRBV29-1
J gene: TRBJ2-1
CDR3 DNA: TGCAGCGTTCCCAGGGGGTATAACTCCTACAATGAGCAGTTCTTC
CDR3 protein: CSVPRGYNSYNEQFF

CDR3 length: 14
clone size: many
D gene: TRBD2
V gene: TRBV4-3
J gene: TRBJ2-5
CDR3 DNA: TGCGCCAGCAGCCAAGAAGCGGGGGCCGGGACCCAGTACTTC
CDR3 protein: CASSQEAGAGTQYF

CDR3 length: 13
clone size: many
D gene: .
V gene: TRBV20-1
J gene: TRBJ1-5
CDR3 DNA: TGCAGTGCTAGAGGGCGGGGAAATCAGCCCCAGCATTTT
CDR3 protein: CSARGRGNQPQHF

CDR3 length: 16
clone size: many
D gene: TRBD1
V gene: TRBV2
J gene: TRBJ2-7
CDR3 DNA: TGTGCCAGCAGATTCGGGTCCGGGACAGGGGCCTACGAGCAGTACTTC
CDR3 protein: CASRFGSGTGAYEQYF

CDR3 length: 15
clone size: many
D gene: .
V gene: TRBV7-9
J gene: TRBJ2-1
CDR3 DNA: TGTGCCAGCACCTCGGGGACTCCAGCCTTCAATGAGCAGTTCTTC
CDR3 protein: CASTSGTPAFNEQFF

CDR3 length: 15
clone size: many
D gene: TRBD1
V gene: TRBV9
J gene: TRBJ2-7
CDR3 DNA: TGTGCCAGCAGCGTAGCTGGGACAGGGGTCAACGAGCAGTACTTC
CDR3 protein: CASSVAGTGVNEQYF

CDR3 length: 14
clone size: many
D gene: .
V gene: TRBV7-9
J gene: TRBJ1-6
CDR3 DNA: TGTGCCAGCAGCTTACACGGGGGCGACTCACCCCTCCACTTT
CDR3 protein: CASSLHGGDSPLHF

CDR3 length: 15
clone size: many
D gene: TRBD1
V gene: TRBV7-2
J gene: TRBJ1-6
CDR3 DNA: TGTGCCAGCAGCCCCGGGACAGCCTTCAATTCACCCCTCCACTTT
CDR3 protein: CASSPGTAFNSPLHF

CDR3 length: 13
clone size: many
D gene: .
V gene: TRBV29-1
J gene: TRBJ2-3
CDR3 DNA: TGCAGCGTTGAAGAGGGGACGTCAGATACGCAGTATTTT
CDR3 protein: CSVEEGTSDTQYF

CDR3 length: 14
clone size: many
D gene: TRBD1
V gene: TRBV28
J gene: TRBJ2-5
CDR3 DNA: TGTGCCAGCAGTCCTGCAGACAGGGTGGAGACCCAGTACTTC
CDR3 protein: CASSPADRVETQYF

CDR3 length: 14
clone size: many
D gene: .
V gene: TRBV20-1
J gene: TRBJ1-5
CDR3 DNA: TGCAGTGCTAGAGATCGACGGGGGGATCAGCCCCAGCATTTT
CDR3 protein: CSARDRRGDQPQHF

CDR3 length: 14
clone size: many
D gene: .
V gene: TRBV28
J gene: TRBJ1-6
CDR3 DNA: TGTGCCAGCACACAGGGCCTCTATAATTCACCCCTCCACTTT
CDR3 protein: CASTQGLYNSPLHF

CDR3 length: 14
clone size: many
D gene: .
V gene: TRBV20-1
J gene: TRBJ1-4
CDR3 DNA: TGCAGTGCTGCTTCGGTGGGGGGGGAGGAAAAACTGTTTTTT
CDR3 protein: CSAASVGGEEKLFF

CDR3 length: 13
clone size: many
D gene: .
V gene: TRBV20-1
J gene: TRBJ1-1
CDR3 DNA: TGCAGTGCTCCGGGACACTCGAACACTGAAGCTTTCTTT
CDR3 protein: CSAPGHSNTEAFF

CDR3 length: 13
clone size: many
D gene: .
V gene: TRBV6-1
J gene: TRBJ1-2
CDR3 DNA: TGTGCCAGCCGTCCGGGCCATCCCATTGGCTACACCTTC
CDR3 protein: CASRPGHPIGYTF

CDR3 length: 12
clone size: many
D gene: .
V gene: TRBV9
J gene: TRBJ2-1
CDR3 DNA: TGTGCCAGCAGCGTAGCGGGAAATGAGCAGTTCTTC
CDR3 protein: CASSVAGNEQFF

CDR3 length: 16
clone size: .
D gene: .
V gene: TRBV13
J gene: TRBJ2-7
CDR3 DNA: TGTGCCAGCAGCTTAGGACCGGGACGGCGCCCCTACGAGCAGTACTTC
CDR3 protein: CASSLGPGRRPYEQYF

CDR3 length: 15
clone size: .
D gene: TRBD1
V gene: TRBV12-3/TRBV12-4
J gene: TRBJ2-3
CDR3 DNA: TGTGCCAGCACCCAACAGGGGAAGGTCACAGATACGCAGTATTTT
CDR3 protein: CASTQQGKVTDTQYF

CDR3 length: 15
clone size: many
D gene: .
V gene: TRBV10-3
J gene: TRBJ2-7
CDR3 DNA: TGTGCCATCAGTGGTGGGGGCCCGGACTTTGGGGAGCAGTACTTC
CDR3 protein: CAISGGGPDFGEQYF

CDR3 length: 16
clone size: .
D gene: .
V gene: TRBV4-2
J gene: TRBJ2-3
CDR3 DNA: TGTGCCAGCAGCCAAGAGGGGGGCTACTATGCAGATACGCAGTATTTT
CDR3 protein: CASSQEGGYYADTQYF

CDR3 length: 16
clone size: many
D gene: .
V gene: TRBV20-1
J gene: TRBJ1-5
CDR3 DNA: TGCAGTGCTAGAGATGTTCCGGGATATAGCAATCAGCCCCAGCATTTT
CDR3 protein: CSARDVPGYSNQPQHF

CDR3 length: 15
clone size: many
D gene: .
V gene: TRBV11-2
J gene: TRBJ2-4
CDR3 DNA: TGTGCCAGCAACCCTAGTGGTATAGCCAAAAACATTCAGTACTTC
CDR3 protein: CASNPSGIAKNIQYF

CDR3 length: 16
clone size: many
D gene: .
V gene: TRBV12-3/TRBV12-4
J gene: TRBJ1-3
CDR3 DNA: TGTGCCAGCAGTTTAGTAGAGAAATACCCTGGAAACACCATATATTTT
CDR3 protein: CASSLVEKYPGNTIYF